The 7 T cell receptor beta chains presented below share a single source sample, sequenced in a study of T cells in women clearing cervical HPV infection. Profiling relied on immunoSEQ multiplex PCR, and the TCRdb table lists in-frame clones only, not all of them. In total, the table holds about 15,000 clones. Sequenced material: blood buffy coat. Receptor source: a woman between 18 and 69 years old with a cervical HPV16 infection that either progressed to CIN3+ or cleared (not recorded which).

Concerning this clone: The observed sequence ends 3 residues before the CDR3 terminus, with the missing tail filled in from the germline J gene. The rearrangement links TRBV20-1 to TRBJ2-1, with 14 bases fitting TRBD2. The CDR3 runs to 15 residues. The trim removed 3 bases at V and 6 bases at J, leaving 4 bases unmatched. Per the germline V gene, CDR1 is DFQATT and CDR2 is SNEGSKA (reference sequence). Partial CDR3 DNA: TGCAGTGCTAGCCCGGGACTAGCGGGAGTCAATGAG. This codes for CSASPGLAGVNE. The entire CDR3 sequence reads CSASPGLAGVNEQFF.

CDR3 in amino acids: CASSDSETSGSNEQFF. The sequenced part of the CDR3 DNA is TGTGCCAGCAGTGACTCCGAGACTAGCGGATCCAATGAG. The chain is built from TRBV6-4 and TRBJ2-1; 9 positions agree with TRBD2. Read coverage stops 3 residues before the CDR3 terminus; the germline J gene supplies the remainder. Germline V CDR1 and CDR2: MRHNA, SNTAGT. This CDR3 has 16 residues. V lost 0 bases, J lost 6 bases, and 6 bases stayed unmatched.

Worth noting for this clone: The read stops 3 residues short of the end of the CDR3; the missing end is completed from the germline J gene. The chain combines TRBV19 with TRBJ1-5; TRBD1 aligns across 8 bases. In germline, CDR1 is LNHDA, CDR2 SQIVND (reference sequence). With 5 bases clipped from V and 2 bases from J, the junction kept 5 bases outside the gene matches. CDR3 length equals 15 residues. The CDR3 here is CASSGGTGGNQPQHF. The sequenced CDR3 bases are TGTGCCAGTAGTGGCGGGACAGGAGGCAATCAGCCC.

Concerning this clone: Sequencing ends 3 residues short of the CDR3 end; the germline J gene provides the rest. This chain connects TRBV2 to TRBJ1-2; D uncertain. Deletions cut 3 bases from V and 1 base from J, with 9 bases between. Germline V gene data show CDR1 as SNHLY and CDR2 as FYNNEI. There are 14 residues in the CDR3. The CDR3 here is CASSERVLNYGYTF. The sequenced CDR3 bases are TGTGCCAGCAGTGAGAGGGTCCTTAACTATGGC.

Points on this clone: The sequenced fragment ends 3 residues before the CDR3 boundary, so the rest is inferred from the germline J gene. V gene TRBV7-8 combines with J gene TRBJ1-3; D is ambiguous. The CDR3 has 18 residues. V was clipped by 1 base and J by 0 bases, with 16 bases between them. Per germline, CDR1 SGHVS and CDR2 FQNEAQ. CDR3 DNA (partial): TGTGCCAGCAGCTTAGTCTTATTTGAAACTAGCTCTGGAAACACC. Its translation is CASSLVLFETSSGNT. The whole CDR3 reads CASSLVLFETSSGNTIYF.

The CDR3 sequence: CASSTRDRYDDEQFF. The sequenced part of the CDR3 DNA is TGTGCCAGCTCAACCCGGGACAGGTATGATGATGAG. The chain recombines TRBV7-8 with TRBJ2-1; 8 bases agree with TRBD1. The missing CDR3 end, 3 residues past where the read stops, is filled in from the germline J gene. CDR1 and CDR2 (germline): SGHVS, FQNEAQ. With V trimmed by 8 bases and J by 8 bases, 14 bases remained unmatched. The CDR3 covers 15 residues.

Of note for this clone: The CDR3 end is not reached by the read, which stops 3 residues before it; the germline J gene fills it in. This chain links TRBV7-8 with TRBJ1-2, with D perhaps matching TRBD1 (6 bases). CDR1 is SGHVS and CDR2 is FQNEAQ in the germline V gene. CDR3 length: 13 residues. The covered CDR3 bases are TGTGCCAGCAGACATAAACAGGGAGGGGGC. The encoded protein is CASRHKQGGG. The full-length CDR3 reads as CASRHKQGGGYTF.